What follows are 22 T cell receptor beta chains derived from one specimen sequenced in a study of CD8+ T cells in alopecia areata. Extraction and reverse transcription of RNA yielded cDNA as the sequencing template. Here immunoSEQ multiplex PCR was the method, and the copy in TCRdb shows in-frame clones only, minus some. The data hold 150,000 to 200,000 clones, with more than 50% observed a single time. Treatment: oral pan-JAK inhibitor, 5-10 mg twice daily. The source material was CD4+ T cells sorted from blood, sampled at week 24, from a patient treated with tofacitinib. The receptor set was obtained from a human donor with alopecia areata.

The V call is TRBV4-3, the J call TRBJ1-2, with D maybe TRBD1 (6 bases). V was cut by 3 bases and J by 2 bases, with 10 bases left in between. The CDR3 extends over 14 amino acids. Germline V CDR1 and CDR2: LGHNA, YSLEER. The CDR3, as DNA: TGCGCCAGCAGCCACAGGGGATTCAACTATGGCTACACCTTC. Residues: CASSHRGFNYGYTF.

This clone was recorded at least ten times. The same CDR3 arises from other DNA sequences in this sample as well. This chain connects TRBV19 to TRBJ1-5; 10 bases align to TRBD1. The junction had 2 bases not matched to a gene; V was cut back by 5 bases and J by 7 bases. The CDR3 extends over 13 amino acids. Germline values: CDR1 LNHDA, CDR2 SQIVND (reference sequence). The DNA for the CDR3 is TGTGCCAGTAGTGGGACAGGGGTCCAGCCCCAGCATTTT. Translation gives CASSGTGVQPQHF.

This chain connects TRBV9 to TRBJ1-6; D might be TRBD1 (6 bases). Germline V lookup: CDR1 SGDLS, CDR2 YYNGEE. Trimming removed 3 bases from V and 7 bases from J, with 14 bases in between. This CDR3 has 15 residues. The CDR3 DNA follows: TGTGCCAGCAGCGGCGGGACACCGGGAAATTCACCCCTCCACTTT. This encodes CASSGGTPGNSPLHF.

A few counts support this clone. DNA of the CDR3: TGTGCCAGCAGTTACTCGGGGGGGAAAGAGACCCAGTACTTC. Translation gives CASSYSGGKETQYF. This sequence joins TRBV6-6 and TRBJ2-5, with 7 nucleotides matching TRBD2. Germline CDR1 is MNHNY and CDR2 is SVGAGI (reference sequence). With 0 bases clipped from V and 3 bases from J, the junction kept 1 base outside the gene matches. The CDR3 contains 14 residues.

A single count supports this clone. V is TRBV5-6 and J is TRBJ2-5, with a possible D match to TRBD1 (6 bases). Deletions cut 0 bases from V and 5 bases from J, with 8 bases between. The CDR3 has 13 residues. Germline CDR1 is SGHDT and CDR2 is YYEEEE. CDR3 nucleotides: TGTGCCAGCAGCTTGGGTCAGGGGGAGACCCAGTACTTC. This codes for CASSLGQGETQYF.

J is TRBJ2-5 and V is TRBV29-1, with 9 bases lining up with TRBD1. The CDR3 covers 12 residues. Unmatched junction bases numbered 2, after V lost 7 bases and J lost 2 bases. Germline V CDR1 and CDR2: SQVTM, ANQGSEA. The CDR3: CSADRGQETQYF. Here the CDR3 DNA reads TGCAGCGCTGACAGGGGGCAAGAGACCCAGTACTTC.

The V call is TRBV5-6, the J call TRBJ1-2, with no clear D. This CDR3 has 11 amino acids. The germline V gene has CDR1 SGHDT and CDR2 YYEEEE. Trimming cost V 4 bases and J 6 bases, with 7 bases left between them. The CDR3 here is CASSADDGYTF. CDR3 nucleotide sequence: TGTGCCAGCAGCGCCGACGATGGCTACACCTTC. The full variable domain, rest sourced from reference TRBV5-6 and TRBJ1-2, is DAGVTQSPTHLIKTRGQQVTLRCSPKSGHDTVSWYQQALGQGPQFIFQYYEEEERQRGNFPDRFSGHQFPNYSSELNVNALLLGDSALYLCASSADDGYTFGSGTRLTVV.

This chain uses TRBV6-6 with TRBJ1-3; no clear D. The CDR3 is made up of 16 amino acids. Trimming stripped 6 bases from V and 2 bases from J, with 17 bases between. Germline lookup yields CDR1 MNHNY and CDR2 SVGAGI (reference sequence). The DNA of the CDR3 is TGTGCCAGCAGCCAAATCCCACCGAAGGCTGGAAACACCATATATTTT. It is translated as CASSQIPPKAGNTIYF.

The chain employs TRBV13 and TRBJ2-1; 10 bases are shared with TRBD2. This CDR3 is 15 amino acids long. From germline, CDR1 is PRHDT and CDR2 FYEKMQ (reference sequence). The V segment lost 1 base and the J segment 6 bases; nucleotides outside the gene matches: 3. CDR3 residues: CASSLEGLASNEQFF. For the CDR3, the DNA is TGTGCCAGCAGCTTAGAGGGACTAGCGTCCAATGAGCAGTTCTTC.

There are a few counts of this clone. This rearrangement joins TRBV6-1 to TRBJ2-2; D not resolved. CDR1 is MNHNS, CDR2 SASEGT, per germline. CDR3 length: 12 residues. Trimming took off 5 bases at V and 0 bases at J, with 1 base between the two ends. CDR3 in DNA: TGTGCCAGCAGTACGAACACCGGGGAGCTGTTTTTT. Encoded protein: CASSTNTGELFF.

This sequence joins TRBV29-1 and TRBJ1-1; D gene unclear. Germline loops: CDR1 SQVTM, CDR2 ANQGSEA. Trimming cost V 7 bases and J 5 bases, with 17 bases left between them. This CDR3 region has 13 residues. The CDR3 here is CSGSTGRETEAFF. CDR3 bases: TGCAGCGGATCGACGGGGAGGGAAACTGAAGCTTTCTTT.

This clone was recorded a few times. This rearrangement joins TRBV29-1 to TRBJ2-6; D gene ambiguous. Between the trimmed V and J ends, which lost 4 bases and 0 bases, there was a span of 7 bases. Germline CDR1 SQVTM, CDR2 ANQGSEA. The CDR3 is made up of 14 amino acids. DNA of the CDR3: TGCAGCGTTGCCGGTGTCTCTGGGGCCAACGTCCTGACTTTC. It specifies CSVAGVSGANVLTF.

This clone was recorded only once. The chain combines TRBV6-5 with TRBJ2-1; 8 bases agree with TRBD2. The CDR3 has 15 amino acids. The germline V gene has CDR1 MNHEY and CDR2 SVGAGI. The V and J ends lost 8 bases and 9 bases, in that order; junction bases with no gene match: 15. The CDR3 here is CASARSGGQRSEQFF. In DNA form, the CDR3 reads TGTGCCAGCGCTCGAAGCGGGGGCCAACGGAGTGAGCAGTTCTTC.

This sequence joins TRBV15 and TRBJ2-1; D ambiguous. Looked up from germline, CDR1 is LNHNV and CDR2 is YYDKDF (reference sequence). This CDR3 region has 16 residues. V was trimmed by 3 bases and J by 5 bases, leaving 17 bases between them. The chain's CDR3 is CATSSASASAHNEQFF. DNA of the CDR3: TGTGCCACCAGCAGTGCCTCGGCTAGTGCCCACAATGAGCAGTTCTTC.

The chain combines TRBV6-1 with TRBJ2-7, with no clear D. V was cut by 7 bases and J by 5 bases, with 12 bases left in between. Germline CDR1 is MNHNS and CDR2 is SASEGT. The CDR3 is 12 residues long. The CDR3 region is CASKDLKNEQYF. CDR3 in DNA: TGTGCCAGCAAGGACCTCAAGAACGAGCAGTACTTC.

A few counts support this clone. J is TRBJ1-6 and V is TRBV4-3, with D unclear. The V gene's germline CDR1 is LGHNA and CDR2 YSLEER. The CDR3 is 15 amino acids. V was pared by 2 bases and J by 7 bases, with 12 bases between. The CDR3 region has the DNA TGCGCCAGCAGCCAATTCCTGAGTCCGAATTCACCCCTCCACTTT. Protein: CASSQFLSPNSPLHF.

This chain connects TRBV6-5 to TRBJ2-7; TRBD1 might be the D (6 bases). The CDR3 is made up of 13 amino acids. Trimming left V 6 bases short and J 4 bases short, with 13 bases between. Germline assignment: CDR1 MNHEY and CDR2 SVGAGI. The CDR3 region has the DNA TGTGCCAGCAGCACCCAACAGGGTTACGAGCAGTACTTC. Translated, it gives CASSTQQGYEQYF.

V gene TRBV25-1 combines with J gene TRBJ2-1; D is perhaps TRBD1 or TRBD2 (5 bases each). Germline V gene data show CDR1 as MGHDK and CDR2 as SYGVNS. The V gene lost 3 bases and the J gene lost 2 bases, with 14 bases spanning the gap. This CDR3 is built from 16 residues. The CDR3 loop reads CASSDSLLGAYNEQFF. DNA of the CDR3: TGTGCCAGCAGTGACAGTCTCTTGGGGGCCTACAATGAGCAGTTCTTC.

Note on this clone: Distinct nucleotide sequences in the sample also encode this CDR3. The rearrangement uses TRBV20-1 and TRBJ2-3; D is ambiguous. Germline CDR1 is DFQATT and CDR2 is SNEGSKA (reference sequence). The CDR3 loop spans 11 amino acids. The V gene lost 5 bases and the J gene lost 2 bases, with 5 bases spanning the gap. CDR3 region: CSARLTDTQYF. CDR3 bases: TGCAGTGCTCGCCTCACAGATACGCAGTATTTT.

The rearrangement joins TRBV7-3 to TRBJ2-5; 10 nucleotides align to TRBD2. V dropped 4 bases and J dropped 5; count of bases not matched to a gene: 4. This CDR3 is 14 amino acids long. Germline V gene sequence: CDR1 SGHTA, CDR2 FQGTGA. CDR3 loop: CASSSAGGLETQYF. CDR3 nucleotides: TGTGCCAGCAGCTCAGCGGGGGGGCTTGAGACCCAGTACTTC.

The V call is TRBV6-6, the J call TRBJ1-5, with TRBD1 as a possible D gene (6 bases). The CDR3 is 14 residues long. The V end was cut by 4 bases, the J end by 6 bases, with 13 bases between. From germline, CDR1 is MNHNY and CDR2 SVGAGI (reference sequence). The DNA of the CDR3 is TGTGCCAGCAGTTCCCAGGGGATGGCTCAGCCCCAGCATTTT. It codes for CASSSQGMAQPQHF.

A few counts support this clone. The chain uses TRBV29-1 and TRBJ1-2; D remains ambiguous. Germline-derived CDR1 and CDR2 are SQVTM and ANQGSEA. V was shortened by 2 bases and J by 3 bases, with 4 bases between the two germline ends. The CDR3 has 11 amino acids. This CDR3 is CSVEPDYGYTF. The CDR3 nucleotides are TGCAGCGTTGAACCGGACTATGGCTACACCTTC.